This T cell receptor beta chain was recovered during a study of beta chain features in type 1 diabetes. Study-wide context: Sorted cells examined across all samples numbered about 110,000,000.

Sequenced material consisted of expressed TCRB transcripts (all of the isolated RNA was reverse transcribed). Clones were sequenced by immunoSEQ multiplex PCR, and TCRdb holds only the in-frame ones, with some missing. Here the sample spans roughly 240,000 clones, over 65% being singletons. Germline CDR1 SQVTM, CDR2 ANQGSEA. The CDR3 runs to 13 residues. Deletions cut 7 bases from V and 0 bases from J, with 9 bases between. The sample comprised naive CD4+ T cells from blood. This TCR derives from a man aged 30-40 years in good health. This chain joins TRBV29-1 and TRBJ2-2; possible D gene TRBD1, 6 bases. The CDR3 loop reads CSGGQTNTGELFF. CDR3 nucleotide sequence: TGCAGCGGTGGACAGACGAACACCGGGGAGCTGTTTTTT.